The entry below gives a single T cell receptor beta chain sequence along with its context. Its matching antigen is unknown. V dropped 7 bases and J dropped 5 bases, with 17 bases sitting between them. CDR1 is LGHDT, CDR2 YNNKEL, per germline (reference sequence). This CDR3 is built from 14 residues. TCRdb fed the reads into MiXCR, producing one record per CDR3 protein. The sample holds 830,000 or so distinct CDR3 sequences, about 30% seen once. This specimen belongs to a study of T cell repertoires in cytomegalovirus infection. Overall study context: Selected CMV epitopes included recently identified HLA-C-restricted ones as well as well-studied HLA-B-restricted ones. Indications of both CMV infection and matching HLA type were provided by public TCR beta signatures.

General observations from the study: CMV-specific TCR beta clonotypes restricted by HLA-C dominated the ex vivo response. Carriage of CMV together with the relevant HLA was identifiable through cumulative public TCR beta family frequency.

The input for sequencing was cultured CD8+ T cells from PBMCs, taken from culture after CMV antigen stimulation. The chain employs TRBV3-1 and TRBJ2-5, with no clear D. The clonotype comes from a human donor in good health (CMV status not recorded). Some clones in this sample may be carry-over from other donors' samples. The DNA of the CDR3 is TGTGCCAGCATAAAGGCGGCCCTCCGGGAGACCCAGTACTTC. It codes for CASIKAALRETQYF.